This T cell receptor (beta chain) was obtained from a study of T cell changes during pregnancy in multiple sclerosis. Deletions cut 0 bases from V and 3 bases from J, with 11 bases between. This CDR3 is 15 amino acids long. Germline V gene sequence: CDR1 LGHNA, CDR2 YSLEER. Generated by immunoSEQ multiplex PCR, the TCRdb table keeps only in-frame clones and is missing some. The table has more than 80,000 clones, about 95% seen once. The rearrangement joins TRBV4-3 to TRBJ1-2; TRBD1 might be the D (5 bases). The receptor's source is a female donor with multiple sclerosis, enrolled in a pregnancy study. This material consisted of peripheral blood, taken in the second trimester of pregnancy. CDR3 DNA sequence: TGCGCCAGCAGCCAAGATACTCGGACACACTATGGCTACACCTTC. Translating it yields CASSQDTRTHYGYTF.